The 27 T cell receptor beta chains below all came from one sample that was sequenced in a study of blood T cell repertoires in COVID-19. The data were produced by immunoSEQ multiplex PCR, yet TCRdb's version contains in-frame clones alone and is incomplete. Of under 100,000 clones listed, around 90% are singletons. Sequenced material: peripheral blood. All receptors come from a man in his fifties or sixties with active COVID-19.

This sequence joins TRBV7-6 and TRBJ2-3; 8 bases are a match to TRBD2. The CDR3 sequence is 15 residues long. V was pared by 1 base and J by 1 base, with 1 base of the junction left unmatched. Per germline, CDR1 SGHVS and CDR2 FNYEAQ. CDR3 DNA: TGTGCCAGCAGCTTAGGAGCGGGGGGCACAGATACGCAGTATTTT. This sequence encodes CASSLGAGGTDTQYF.

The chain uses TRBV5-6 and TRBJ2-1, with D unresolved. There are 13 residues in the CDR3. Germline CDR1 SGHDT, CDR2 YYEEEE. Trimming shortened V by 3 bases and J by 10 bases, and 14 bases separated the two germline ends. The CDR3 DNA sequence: TGTGCCAGCAGCTCGCGCTATGTCTGGGAGCAGTTCTTC. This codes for CASSSRYVWEQFF.

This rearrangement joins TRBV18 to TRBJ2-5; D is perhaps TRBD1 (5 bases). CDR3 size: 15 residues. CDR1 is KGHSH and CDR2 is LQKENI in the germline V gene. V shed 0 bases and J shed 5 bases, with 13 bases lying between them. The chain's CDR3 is CASSPPWGSFETQYF. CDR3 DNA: TGTGCCAGCTCACCACCGTGGGGCAGCTTCGAGACCCAGTACTTC.

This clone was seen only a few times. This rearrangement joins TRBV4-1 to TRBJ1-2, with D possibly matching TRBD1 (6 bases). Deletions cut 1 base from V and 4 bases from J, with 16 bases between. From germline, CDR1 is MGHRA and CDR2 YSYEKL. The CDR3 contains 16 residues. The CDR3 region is CASSQGNRAAFYGYTF. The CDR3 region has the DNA TGCGCCAGCAGCCAAGGTAACAGGGCTGCTTTCTATGGCTACACCTTC.

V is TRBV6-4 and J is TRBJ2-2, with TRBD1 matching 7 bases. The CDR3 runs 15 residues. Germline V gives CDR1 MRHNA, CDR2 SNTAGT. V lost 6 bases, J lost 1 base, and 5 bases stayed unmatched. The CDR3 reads CASSQGGLNTGELFF. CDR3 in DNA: TGTGCCAGCAGCCAAGGGGGCCTGAACACCGGGGAGCTGTTTTTT.

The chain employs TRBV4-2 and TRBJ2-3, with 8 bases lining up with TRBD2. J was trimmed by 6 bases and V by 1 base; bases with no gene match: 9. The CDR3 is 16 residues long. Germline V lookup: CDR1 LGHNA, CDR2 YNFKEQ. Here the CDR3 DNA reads TGTGCCAGCAGCCAAGCCAGCGGGGGTGCAGCGGATACGCAGTATTTT. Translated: CASSQASGGAADTQYF.

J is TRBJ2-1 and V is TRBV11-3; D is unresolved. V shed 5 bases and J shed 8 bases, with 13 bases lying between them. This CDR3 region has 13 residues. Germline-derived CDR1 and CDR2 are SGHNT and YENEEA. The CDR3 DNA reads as TGTGCCAGCAGCCTAACCTCCGTAGATGAGCAGTTCTTC. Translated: CASSLTSVDEQFF.

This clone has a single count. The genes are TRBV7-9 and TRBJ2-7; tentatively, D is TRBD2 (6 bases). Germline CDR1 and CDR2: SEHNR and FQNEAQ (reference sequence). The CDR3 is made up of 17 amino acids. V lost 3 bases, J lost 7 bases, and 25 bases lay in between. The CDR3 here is CASSFKWGPGRDHEQYF. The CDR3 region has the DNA TGTGCCAGCAGCTTCAAATGGGGCCCGGGGCGGGATCATGAGCAGTACTTC.

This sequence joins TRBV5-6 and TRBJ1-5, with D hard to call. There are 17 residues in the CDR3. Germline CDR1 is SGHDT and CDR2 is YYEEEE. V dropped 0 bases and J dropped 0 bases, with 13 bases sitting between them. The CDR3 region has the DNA TGTGCCAGCAGCTTGGACCGAGAACTATATAGCAATCAGCCCCAGCATTTT. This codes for CASSLDRELYSNQPQHF.

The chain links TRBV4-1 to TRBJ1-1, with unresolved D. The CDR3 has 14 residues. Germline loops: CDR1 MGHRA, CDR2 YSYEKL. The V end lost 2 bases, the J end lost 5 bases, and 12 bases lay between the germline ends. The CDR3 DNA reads TGCGCCAGCAGCCAAACGCATTCGGGTACTGAAGCTTTCTTT. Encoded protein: CASSQTHSGTEAFF.

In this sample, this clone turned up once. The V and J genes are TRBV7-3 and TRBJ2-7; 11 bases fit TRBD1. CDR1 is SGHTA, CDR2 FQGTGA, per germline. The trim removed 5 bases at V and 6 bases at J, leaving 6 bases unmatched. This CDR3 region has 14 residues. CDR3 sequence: CASSDGQGAGEQYF. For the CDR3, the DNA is TGTGCCAGCAGCGACGGACAGGGGGCGGGCGAGCAGTACTTC. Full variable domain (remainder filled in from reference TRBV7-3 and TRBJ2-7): GAGVSQTPSNKVTEKGKYVELRCDPISGHTALYWYRQSLGQGPEFLIYFQGTGAADDSGLPNDRFFAVRPEGSVSTLKIQRTERGDSAVYLCASSDGQGAGEQYFGPGTRLTVT.

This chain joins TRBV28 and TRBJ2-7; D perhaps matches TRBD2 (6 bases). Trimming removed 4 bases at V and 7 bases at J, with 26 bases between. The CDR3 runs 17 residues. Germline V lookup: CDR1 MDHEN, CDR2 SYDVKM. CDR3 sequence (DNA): TGTGCCAGCAGTTCTGCGGAGGGGAGCGCCATTCTGGGGGAGCAGTACTTC. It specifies CASSSAEGSAILGEQYF. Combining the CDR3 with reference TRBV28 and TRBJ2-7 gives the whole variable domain DVKVTQSSRYLVKRTGEKVFLECVQDMDHENMFWYRQDPGLGLRLIYFSYDVKMKEKGDIPEGYSVSREKKERFSLILESASTNQTSMYLCASSSAEGSAILGEQYFGPGTRLTVT.

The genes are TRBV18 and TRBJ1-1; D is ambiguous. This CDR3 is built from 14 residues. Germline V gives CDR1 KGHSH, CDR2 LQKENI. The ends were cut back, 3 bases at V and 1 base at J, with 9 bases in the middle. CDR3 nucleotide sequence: TGTGCCAGCTCACCCAGGCAAGCGAACACTGAAGCTTTCTTT. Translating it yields CASSPRQANTEAFF. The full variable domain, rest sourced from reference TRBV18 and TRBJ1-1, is NAGVMQNPRHLVRRRGQEARLRCSPMKGHSHVYWYRQLPEEGLKFMVYLQKENIIDESGMPKERFSAEFPKEGPSILRIQQVVRGDSAAYFCASSPRQANTEAFFGQGTRLTVV.

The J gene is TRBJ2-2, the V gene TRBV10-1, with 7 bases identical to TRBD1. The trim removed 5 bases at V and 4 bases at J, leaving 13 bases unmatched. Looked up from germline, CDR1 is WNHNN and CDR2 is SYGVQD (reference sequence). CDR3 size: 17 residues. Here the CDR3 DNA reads TGCGCCAGCAGTAAACAGGGGAAGAACTTCGGCACCGGGGAGCTGTTTTTT. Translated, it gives CASSKQGKNFGTGELFF.

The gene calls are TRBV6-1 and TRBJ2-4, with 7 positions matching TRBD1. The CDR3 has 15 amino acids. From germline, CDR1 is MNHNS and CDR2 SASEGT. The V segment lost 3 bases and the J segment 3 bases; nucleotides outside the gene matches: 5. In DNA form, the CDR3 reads TGTGCCAGCAGTGAGGGACAGTTCGGCAAAAACATTCAGTACTTC. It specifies CASSEGQFGKNIQYF.

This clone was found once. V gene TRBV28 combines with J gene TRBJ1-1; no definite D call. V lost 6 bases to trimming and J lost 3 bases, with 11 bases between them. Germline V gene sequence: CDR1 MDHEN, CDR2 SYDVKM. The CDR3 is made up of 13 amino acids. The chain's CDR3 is CASRDGGHTEAFF. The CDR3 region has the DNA TGTGCCAGCAGAGACGGAGGACACACTGAAGCTTTCTTT.

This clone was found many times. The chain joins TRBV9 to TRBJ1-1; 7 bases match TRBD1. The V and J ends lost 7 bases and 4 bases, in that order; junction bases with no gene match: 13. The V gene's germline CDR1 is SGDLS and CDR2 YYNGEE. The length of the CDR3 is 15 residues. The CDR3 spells CASGRTGALGTEAFF. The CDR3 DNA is TGTGCCAGCGGCCGGACAGGTGCCTTGGGCACTGAAGCTTTCTTT.

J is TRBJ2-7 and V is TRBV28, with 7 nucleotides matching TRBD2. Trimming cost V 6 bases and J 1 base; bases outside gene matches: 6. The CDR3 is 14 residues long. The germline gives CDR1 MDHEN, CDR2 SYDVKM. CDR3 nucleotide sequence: TGTGCCAGCAGACCCACTAGCGAGTCCTACGAGCAGTACTTC. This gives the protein CASRPTSESYEQYF. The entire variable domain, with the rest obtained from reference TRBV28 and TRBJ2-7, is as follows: DVKVTQSSRYLVKRTGEKVFLECVQDMDHENMFWYRQDPGLGLRLIYFSYDVKMKEKGDIPEGYSVSREKKERFSLILESASTNQTSMYLCASRPTSESYEQYFGPGTRLTVT.

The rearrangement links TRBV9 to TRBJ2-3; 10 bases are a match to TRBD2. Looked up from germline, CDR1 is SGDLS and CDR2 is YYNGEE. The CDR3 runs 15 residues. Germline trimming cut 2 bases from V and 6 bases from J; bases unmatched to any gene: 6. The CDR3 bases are TGTGCCAGCAGCGTTAGCGGGGGGCCCCCTGATACGCAGTATTTT. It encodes CASSVSGGPPDTQYF. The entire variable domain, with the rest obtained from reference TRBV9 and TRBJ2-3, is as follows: DSGVTQTPKHLITATGQRVTLRCSPRSGDLSVYWYQQSLDQGLQFLIQYYNGEERAKGNILERFSAQQFPDLHSELNLSSLELGDSALYFCASSVSGGPPDTQYFGPGTRLTVL.

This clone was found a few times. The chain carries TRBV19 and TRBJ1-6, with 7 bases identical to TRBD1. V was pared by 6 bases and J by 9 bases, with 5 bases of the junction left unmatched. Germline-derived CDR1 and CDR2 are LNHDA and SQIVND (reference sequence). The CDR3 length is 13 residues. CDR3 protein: CASSMTGSSPLHF. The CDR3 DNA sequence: TGTGCCAGTAGCATGACAGGGAGTTCACCCCTCCACTTT. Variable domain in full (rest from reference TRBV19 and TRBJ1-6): DGGITQSPKYLFRKEGQNVTLSCEQNLNHDAMYWYRQDPGQGLRLIYYSQIVNDFQKGDIAEGYSVSREKKESFPLTVTSAQKNPTAFYLCASSMTGSSPLHFGNGTRLTVT.

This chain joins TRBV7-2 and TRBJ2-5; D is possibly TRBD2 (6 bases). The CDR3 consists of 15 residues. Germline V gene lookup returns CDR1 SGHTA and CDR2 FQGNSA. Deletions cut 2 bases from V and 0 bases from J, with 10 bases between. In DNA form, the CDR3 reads TGTGCCAGCAGCTTAAGTGGCGGGGACCAAGAGACCCAGTACTTC. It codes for CASSLSGGDQETQYF.

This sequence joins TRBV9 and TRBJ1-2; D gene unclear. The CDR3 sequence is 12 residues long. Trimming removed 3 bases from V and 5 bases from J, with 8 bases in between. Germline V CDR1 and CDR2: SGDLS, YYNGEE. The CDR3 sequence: CASSATQYGYTF. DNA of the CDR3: TGTGCCAGCAGCGCCACACAGTATGGCTACACCTTC.

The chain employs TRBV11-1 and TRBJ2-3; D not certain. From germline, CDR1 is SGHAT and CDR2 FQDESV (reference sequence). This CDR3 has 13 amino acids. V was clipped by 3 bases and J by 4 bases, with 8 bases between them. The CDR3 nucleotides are TGTGCCAGCAGCTTCCAGATCCCAGATACGCAGTATTTT. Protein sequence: CASSFQIPDTQYF.

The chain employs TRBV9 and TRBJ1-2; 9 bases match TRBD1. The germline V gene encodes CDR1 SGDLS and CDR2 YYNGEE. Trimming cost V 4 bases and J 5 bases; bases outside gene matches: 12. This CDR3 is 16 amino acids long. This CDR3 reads CASSQAKGQGNYGYTF. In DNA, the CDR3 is TGTGCCAGCAGCCAAGCAAAGGGACAGGGTAATTATGGCTACACCTTC.

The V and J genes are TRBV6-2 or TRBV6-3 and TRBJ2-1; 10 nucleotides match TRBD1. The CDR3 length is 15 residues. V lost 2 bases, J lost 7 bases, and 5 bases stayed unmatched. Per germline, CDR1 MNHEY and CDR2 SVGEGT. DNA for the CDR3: TGTGCCAGCAGTTACCGACAGGGGGCTGGAAATGAGCAGTTCTTC. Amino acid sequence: CASSYRQGAGNEQFF.

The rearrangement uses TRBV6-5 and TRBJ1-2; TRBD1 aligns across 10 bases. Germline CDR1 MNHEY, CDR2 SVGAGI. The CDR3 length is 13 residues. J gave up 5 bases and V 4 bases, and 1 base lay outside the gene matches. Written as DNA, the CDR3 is TGTGCCAGCAGTTGGGGACAGGGGTATGGCTACACCTTC. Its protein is CASSWGQGYGYTF.

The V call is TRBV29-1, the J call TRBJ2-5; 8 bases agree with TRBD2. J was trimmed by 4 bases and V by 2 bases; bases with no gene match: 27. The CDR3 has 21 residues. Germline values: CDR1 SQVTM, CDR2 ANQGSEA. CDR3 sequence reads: CSVESVRTKPLQRELGETQYF. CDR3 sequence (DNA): TGCAGCGTTGAATCCGTTCGGACTAAACCCCTTCAGCGGGAGTTAGGAGAGACCCAGTACTTC.